The 27 T cell receptor beta chains below all came from one sample that was sequenced in a study of cytomegalovirus exposure and HLA in healthy donors. PCR used 60 Vbeta primers and 13 Jbeta primers. Sequencing was performed with immunoSEQ multiplex PCR; in TCRdb, only in-frame clones are kept and a portion is missing. The data contain over 100,000 clones, roughly 80% of them singletons. Sequencing was carried out using PBMCs. Receptors were obtained from a man aged 40-49 years in good health and CMV-seronegative.

The V gene is TRBV27, the J gene TRBJ1-4, with D possibly TRBD1 on 6 matching bases. Trimming took 2 bases from V and 0 from J, leaving 19 bases between them. CDR3 length equals 19 residues. From germline, CDR1 is MNHEY and CDR2 SMNVEV (reference sequence). The CDR3 spells CASSLRQGLVPPTNEKLFF. In DNA, the CDR3 is TGTGCCAGCAGTTTACGCCAGGGGCTGGTCCCTCCAACTAATGAAAAACTGTTTTTT.

This chain links TRBV5-1 with TRBJ2-5; TRBD2 matches 8 bases. The junction had 7 bases not matched to a gene; V was cut back by 4 bases and J by 5 bases. CDR3 length equals 14 residues. The germline V gene encodes CDR1 SGHRS and CDR2 YFSETQ. The CDR3 spells CASSPGGALETQYF. CDR3 sequence (DNA): TGCGCCAGCAGCCCGGGGGGGGCGCTTGAGACCCAGTACTTC.

This clone was counted only a few times. CDR3 sequence reads: CASSLAIQGTEAFF. CDR3 nucleotides: TGTGCCAGCAGCTTAGCTATCCAGGGCACTGAAGCTTTCTTT. V is TRBV11-2 and J is TRBJ1-1; D possibly corresponds to TRBD1 (5 bases). The CDR3 sequence is 14 residues long. The V end lost 1 base, the J end lost 4 bases, and 10 bases lay between the germline ends. The germline gives CDR1 SGHAT, CDR2 FQNNGV.

V usage is TRBV19 and J usage is TRBJ1-5; 10 bases agree with TRBD1. The CDR3 contains 16 residues. V shed 4 bases, J shed 5 bases, and the junction held 8 bases outside the gene matches. Germline lookup yields CDR1 LNHDA and CDR2 SQIVND (reference sequence). The CDR3 nucleotides read TGTGCCAGTAGTAAGGCCACGGGGACAGGGGATCAGCCCCAGCATTTT. Amino acid sequence: CASSKATGTGDQPQHF. Full variable domain (outside the CDR3, taken from reference TRBV19 and TRBJ1-5): DGGITQSPKYLFRKEGQNVTLSCEQNLNHDAMYWYRQDPGQGLRLIYYSQIVNDFQKGDIAEGYSVSREKKESFPLTVTSAQKNPTAFYLCASSKATGTGDQPQHFGDGTRLSIL.

The chain links TRBV18 to TRBJ2-3; TRBD1 matches 8 bases. The V segment lost 3 bases and the J segment 0 bases; nucleotides outside the gene matches: 5. This CDR3 region has 16 residues. The germline gives CDR1 KGHSH, CDR2 LQKENI. The chain's CDR3 is CASSPPGQASTDTQYF. Written as DNA, the CDR3 is TGTGCCAGCTCACCCCCGGGACAGGCCAGCACAGATACGCAGTATTTT.

The J gene is TRBJ2-2, the V gene TRBV5-4, with TRBD2 matching 12 bases. Germline CDR1 is SGHNT and CDR2 is YYREEE (reference sequence). The CDR3 extends over 16 amino acids. After removal of 5 bases from V and 5 bases from J, the junction contained 7 bases not matched to a gene. The DNA for the CDR3 is TGTGCCAGCAGACCAGGACTAGCGGGACCAACCGGGGAGCTGTTTTTT. Its protein product is CASRPGLAGPTGELFF.

The CDR3 DNA sequence: TGTGCCAGCAGCTCGCCGACTAGCGGGGTAACCTACGAGCAGTACTTC. Its protein is CASSSPTSGVTYEQYF. This chain uses TRBV7-9 with TRBJ2-7, with TRBD2 matching over 11 bases. CDR1 and CDR2 from the germline V gene are SEHNR and FQNEAQ (reference sequence). J lost 2 bases, V lost 4 bases, and 7 bases had no gene match. The CDR3 spans 16 residues. The full variable domain, with the rest looked up from reference TRBV7-9 and TRBJ2-7, is DTGVSQNPRHKITKRGQNVTFRCDPISEHNRLYWYRQTLGQGPEFLTYFQNEAQLEKSRLLSDRFSAERPKGSFSTLEIQRTEQGDSAMYLCASSSPTSGVTYEQYFGPGTRLTVT.

V is TRBV7-2 and J is TRBJ2-3, with 11 bases fitting TRBD2. The germline V gene encodes CDR1 SGHTA and CDR2 FQGNSA. This CDR3 has 16 residues. Unmatched junction bases numbered 5, after V lost 1 base and J lost 5 bases. The CDR3 bases are TGTGCCAGCAGCTTAGGGGGGACTAGCGGTAGAGATACGCAGTATTTT. Protein: CASSLGGTSGRDTQYF.

This chain joins TRBV2 and TRBJ2-5, with 10 bases that match TRBD1. The DNA end favors TRBJ2-7, so the J call may be wrong. The germline V gene has CDR1 SNHLY and CDR2 FYNNEI. The CDR3 is 15 amino acids. CDR3 residues: CASRALGQGLDEQYF. The CDR3 DNA follows: TGTGCCAGCAGGGCCCTGGGACAGGGGCTGGACGAGCAGTACTTC.

The genes are TRBV7-2 and TRBJ1-1, with 8 bases that match TRBD1. The germline CDR1 and CDR2 sequences are SGHTA and FQGNSA. There are 15 residues in the CDR3. Trimming at V came to 0 bases and at J to 1 base, leaving 1 base not matched to a gene. CDR3 DNA: TGTGCCAGCAGCTTAGCTGGGACAGGGAACACTGAAGCTTTCTTT. The encoded protein is CASSLAGTGNTEAFF.

This chain uses TRBV18 with TRBJ1-5; TRBD1 matches 10 bases. The J segment lost 1 base and the V segment lost 1 base, leaving 10 bases of the junction unmatched. Germline V lookup: CDR1 KGHSH, CDR2 LQKENI. The length of the CDR3 is 19 residues. DNA of the CDR3: TGTGCCAGCTCACCACTGGCGGGACAGGGGTTGGTAAGCAATCAGCCCCAGCATTTT. Its translation: CASSPLAGQGLVSNQPQHF.

The J gene is TRBJ2-1, the V gene TRBV5-4, with 13 positions matching TRBD2. The germline CDR1 and CDR2 sequences are SGHNT and YYREEE (reference sequence). The CDR3 is made up of 15 amino acids. The V gene end was trimmed by 4 bases and the J gene end by 7 bases; junction bases not matched to a gene: 5. CDR3 in amino acids: CASSGRTSGGNEQFF. CDR3 sequence (DNA): TGTGCCAGCAGCGGACGGACTAGCGGGGGAAATGAGCAGTTCTTC.

The V and J genes are TRBV5-1 and TRBJ2-3; maybe TRBD1 (6 bases). Germline CDR1 reads SGHRS; CDR2 reads YFSETQ. CDR3 length: 15 residues. V lost 4 bases to trimming and J lost 0 bases, with 12 bases between them. In DNA form, the CDR3 reads TGCGCCAGCAGCGTACAGGGCACTAGCACAGATACGCAGTATTTT. The encoded protein is CASSVQGTSTDTQYF.

The chain combines TRBV7-3 with TRBJ2-2; D ambiguous. Germline V gene sequence: CDR1 SGHTA, CDR2 FQGTGA. The germline V and J ends were trimmed by 6 bases and 6 bases, with 14 bases remaining between them. This CDR3 comprises 14 residues. In DNA form, the CDR3 reads TGTGCCAGCAGTACCACAATTCGGGCCGGGGAGCTGTTTTTT. This codes for CASSTTIRAGELFF.

The chain combines TRBV5-1 with TRBJ2-7, with 7 nucleotides matching TRBD2. Germline CDR1 reads SGHRS; CDR2 reads YFSETQ. J was trimmed by 0 bases and V by 3 bases; bases with no gene match: 12. CDR3 length equals 17 residues. The CDR3 sequence is CASSSWGGRQGSYEQYF. In DNA, the CDR3 is TGCGCCAGCAGCTCCTGGGGGGGGAGGCAAGGCTCCTACGAGCAGTACTTC.

The chain uses TRBV29-1 and TRBJ1-2; 9 positions match TRBD1. The CDR3 loop spans 15 amino acids. CDR1 and CDR2 from the germline V gene are SQVTM and ANQGSEA. Germline trimming cut 5 bases from V and 7 bases from J; bases unmatched to any gene: 14. The DNA of the CDR3 is TGCAGCGTTAGGACTGCCGGGACAGGGCGCGGTGGCTACACCTTC. Protein sequence: CSVRTAGTGRGGYTF.

The CDR3 is CASSADRGLGTEAFF. The CDR3 region has the DNA TGTGCCAGCAGCGCCGACAGGGGGCTCGGCACTGAAGCTTTCTTT. The chain links TRBV9 to TRBJ1-1; 10 bases fit TRBD1. CDR1 and CDR2 (germline): SGDLS, YYNGEE. The junction had 6 bases not matched to a gene; V was cut back by 3 bases and J by 4 bases. This CDR3 has 15 residues.

This chain joins TRBV6-4 and TRBJ2-7; 7 bases align to TRBD1. Unmatched junction bases numbered 16, after V lost 11 bases and J lost 3 bases. The CDR3 is 15 residues long. The germline CDR1 and CDR2 sequences are MRHNA and SNTAGT. The CDR3 sequence is CASPQGTVRIYEQYF. DNA for the CDR3: TGTGCCTCCCCCCAGGGGACAGTCAGGATCTACGAGCAGTACTTC.

CDR3 region: CASTLDRATEAFF. The CDR3, as DNA: TGTGCCAGCACCCTGGACAGGGCTACTGAAGCTTTCTTT. The chain combines TRBV7-9 with TRBJ1-1, with 8 nucleotides matching TRBD1. Germline loops: CDR1 SEHNR, CDR2 FQNEAQ (reference sequence). There are 13 residues in the CDR3. The J segment lost 5 bases and the V segment lost 7 bases, leaving 6 bases of the junction unmatched.

The CDR3 loop is CSVEVGGYYEQYF. CDR3 DNA sequence: TGCAGCGTTGAAGTTGGCGGGTACTACGAGCAGTACTTC. The chain has TRBV29-1 and TRBJ2-7, with TRBD2 as a possible D gene (5 bases). This CDR3 comprises 13 residues. In germline, CDR1 is SQVTM, CDR2 ANQGSEA. With 1 base removed from V and 3 bases from J, the gap between germline ends came to 10 bases.

The chain links TRBV19 to TRBJ2-2, with TRBD1 identical over 8 bases. With V trimmed by 10 bases and J by 7 bases, 11 bases remained unmatched. The germline gives CDR1 LNHDA, CDR2 SQIVND (reference sequence). This CDR3 spans 14 amino acids. CDR3 nucleotide sequence: TGTGCCACCCGGACAGGGCAACACGTCGGGGAGCTGTTTTTT. Amino acids: CATRTGQHVGELFF.

The rearrangement joins TRBV18 to TRBJ2-3; D remains unclear. CDR3 size: 13 residues. In germline, CDR1 is KGHSH, CDR2 LQKENI. The V end was cut by 4 bases, the J end by 7 bases, with 12 bases between. The CDR3: CASSRGALNTQYF. For the CDR3, the DNA is TGTGCCAGCTCACGAGGAGCGTTAAATACGCAGTATTTT.

This clone was counted a few times. V is TRBV7-6 and J is TRBJ2-7, with 11 bases identical to TRBD1. With V trimmed by 5 bases and J by 2 bases, 5 bases remained unmatched. The CDR3 has 15 amino acids. The germline V gene encodes CDR1 SGHVS and CDR2 FNYEAQ. Here the CDR3 reads CASSPMGQGAYEQYF. Written as DNA, the CDR3 is TGTGCCAGCAGCCCCATGGGACAGGGGGCCTACGAGCAGTACTTC. The variable domain in full, completed from reference TRBV7-6 and TRBJ2-7, reads GAGVSQSPRYKVTKRGQDVALRCDPISGHVSLYWYRQALGQGPEFLTYFNYEAQQDKSGLPNDRFSAERPEGSISTLTIQRTEQRDSAMYRCASSPMGQGAYEQYFGPGTRLTVT.

The chain links TRBV4-3 to TRBJ1-2; a weak D match, TRBD1 (5 bases). Germline values: CDR1 LGHNA, CDR2 YSLEER. This CDR3 region has 14 residues. V lost 3 bases and J 4 bases, leaving 12 bases between the germline ends. CDR3 DNA: TGCGCCAGCAGCCATGGGGGGGTGAGCTATGGCTACACCTTC. It specifies CASSHGGVSYGYTF.

The rearrangement joins TRBV4-1 to TRBJ1-1; a possible D gene is TRBD1 (6 bases). CDR1 is MGHRA and CDR2 is YSYEKL in the germline V gene. V was clipped by 7 bases and J by 4 bases, with 13 bases between them. This CDR3 is built from 13 residues. The CDR3 here is CASNRGGVTEAFF. The CDR3 DNA reads as TGCGCCAGCAACAGAGGGGGGGTCACTGAAGCTTTCTTT.

V is TRBV11-2 and J is TRBJ2-7; TRBD2 is a possible D gene (6 bases). Germline V gives CDR1 SGHAT, CDR2 FQNNGV. This CDR3 has 15 amino acids. Deletions cut 1 base from V and 0 bases from J, with 10 bases between. Here the CDR3 reads CASSLVGGASYEQYF. The DNA for the CDR3 is TGTGCCAGCAGCTTAGTGGGCGGGGCCTCCTACGAGCAGTACTTC.

V is TRBV2 and J is TRBJ1-4; D unresolved. V was cut by 7 bases and J by 8 bases, with 17 bases left in between. The CDR3 runs to 14 residues. Germline CDR1 SNHLY, CDR2 FYNNEI. CDR3 in DNA: TGTGCCAGCACCACGGGAGGAGGGAAAGAAAAACTGTTTTTT. Amino acids: CASTTGGGKEKLFF. The whole variable domain, filled in from reference TRBV2 and TRBJ1-4, reads EPEVTQTPSHQVTQMGQEVILRCVPISNHLYFYWYRQILGQKVEFLVSFYNNEISEKSEIFDDQFSVERPDGSNFTLKIRSTKLEDSAMYFCASTTGGGKEKLFFGSGTQLSVL.